This TCR beta chain was recovered during a study of identical twins. Each CDR3 protein gets one entry after TCRdb re-called the 5' RACE reads with MiXCR. This repertoire shows around 510,000 distinct CDR3 sequences, about 13% found once; its top ten account for about 0.97%. This clonotype was seen a handful of times. The germline V and J ends were trimmed by 0 bases and 3 bases, with 6 bases remaining between them. Germline V lookup: CDR1 SGHRS, CDR2 YFSETQ. The CDR3 totals 14 residues. These same records also appear under a second study, on yellow fever vaccine responses in identical twins.

Specimen: CD4+ T cells sorted from blood. The receptor was isolated from a woman younger than 30 in good health. This chain links TRBV5-1 with TRBJ2-2, with D unresolved. CDR3 region: CASSLAVDTGELFF. The CDR3, as DNA: TGCGCCAGCAGCTTGGCAGTGGACACCGGGGAGCTGTTTTTT.